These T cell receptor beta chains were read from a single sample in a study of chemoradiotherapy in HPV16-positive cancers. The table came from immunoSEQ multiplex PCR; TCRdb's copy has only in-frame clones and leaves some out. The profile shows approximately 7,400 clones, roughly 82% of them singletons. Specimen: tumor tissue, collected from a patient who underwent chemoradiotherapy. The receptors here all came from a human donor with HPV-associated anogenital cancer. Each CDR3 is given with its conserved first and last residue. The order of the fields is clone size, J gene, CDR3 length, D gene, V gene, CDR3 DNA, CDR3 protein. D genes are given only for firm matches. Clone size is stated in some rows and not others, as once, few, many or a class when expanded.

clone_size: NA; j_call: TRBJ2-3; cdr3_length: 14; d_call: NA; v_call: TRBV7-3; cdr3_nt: TGTGCCAGCAGCTTAAGTATGCCGCCGGATACGCAGTATTTT; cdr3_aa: CASSLSMPPDTQYF
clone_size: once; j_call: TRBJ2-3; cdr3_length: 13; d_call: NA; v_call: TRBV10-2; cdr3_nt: TGCGCCAGCATGAGGGGGGGCGCAGATACGCAGTATTTT; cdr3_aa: CASMRGGADTQYF
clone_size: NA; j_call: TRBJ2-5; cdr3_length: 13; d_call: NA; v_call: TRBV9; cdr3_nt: TGTGCCAGCAACCAAGGGCAGGGGGAGACCCAGTACTTC; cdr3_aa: CASNQGQGETQYF
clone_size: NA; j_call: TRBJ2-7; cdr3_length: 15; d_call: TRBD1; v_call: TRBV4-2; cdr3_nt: TGTGCCAGCAGCCCTTCCACAGGGGGCTCCTACGAGCAGTACTTC; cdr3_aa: CASSPSTGGSYEQYF
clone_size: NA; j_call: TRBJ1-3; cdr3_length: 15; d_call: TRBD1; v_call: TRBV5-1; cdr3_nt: TGCGCCAGCACGCGAAACAGGGGACAGGGAAACACCATATATTTT; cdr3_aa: CASTRNRGQGNTIYF
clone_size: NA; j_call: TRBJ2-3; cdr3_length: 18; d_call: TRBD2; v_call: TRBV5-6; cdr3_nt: TGTGCCAGCAGGTTTCCTCTACCGGGGGGGGCCAAGACAGATACGCAGTATTTT; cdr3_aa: CASRFPLPGGAKTDTQYF
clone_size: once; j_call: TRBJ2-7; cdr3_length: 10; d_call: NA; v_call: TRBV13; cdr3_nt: TGTGCCAGCGGGAGAGGCGAGCAGTACTTC; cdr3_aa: CASGRGEQYF
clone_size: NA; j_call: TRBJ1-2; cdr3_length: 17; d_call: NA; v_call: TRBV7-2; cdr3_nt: TGTGCCAGCAGCTTCGGGTTCGGTGCCAGGACTAACTATGGCTACACCTTC; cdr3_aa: CASSFGFGARTNYGYTF
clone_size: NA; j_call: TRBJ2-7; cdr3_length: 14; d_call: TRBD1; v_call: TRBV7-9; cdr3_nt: TGTGCCAGCAGCTTCGGGACAGGGATAGACGAGCAGTACTTC; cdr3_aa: CASSFGTGIDEQYF
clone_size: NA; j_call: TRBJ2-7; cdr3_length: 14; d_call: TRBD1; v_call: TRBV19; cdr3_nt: TGTGCCAGTAGTAGAGGGACAGCCAACTACGAGCAGTACTTC; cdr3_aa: CASSRGTANYEQYF